Sequencing of this T cell receptor beta chain was carried out in a study of PD-L1 blockade in urothelial cancer. Looking at the study overall: Atezolizumab, begun by patients in about 2014, was given at 1,200 mg intravenously every 3 weeks. Peripheral blood specimens exhibited a median yield of approximately 150,000 T cells.

Using immunoSEQ multiplex PCR, the repertoire was profiled, and TCRdb retains in-frame clones only, with some absent. The sample includes more than 60,000 clones, around nine tenths of them seen just once. The V gene's germline CDR1 is SGHNT and CDR2 YYREEE (reference sequence). This CDR3 is built from 15 residues. The germline V and J ends were trimmed by 4 bases and 0 bases, with 11 bases remaining between them. Time point meaning: peripheral blood 6 weeks after treatment start. Locally advanced or metastatic urothelial carcinoma affected the patients. The number of samples from each patient was between 1 and 8, taken pretreatment and on-treatment.

The source is a man aged 55 to 70 with urothelial cancer. The chain recombines TRBV5-4 with TRBJ1-5; D uncertain. Material: PBMCs, obtained around atezolizumab (anti-PD-L1) treatment. CDR3 DNA: TGTGCCAGCAGCCCCTCCCCTTATAGCAATCAGCCCCAGCATTTT. This encodes CASSPSPYSNQPQHF.